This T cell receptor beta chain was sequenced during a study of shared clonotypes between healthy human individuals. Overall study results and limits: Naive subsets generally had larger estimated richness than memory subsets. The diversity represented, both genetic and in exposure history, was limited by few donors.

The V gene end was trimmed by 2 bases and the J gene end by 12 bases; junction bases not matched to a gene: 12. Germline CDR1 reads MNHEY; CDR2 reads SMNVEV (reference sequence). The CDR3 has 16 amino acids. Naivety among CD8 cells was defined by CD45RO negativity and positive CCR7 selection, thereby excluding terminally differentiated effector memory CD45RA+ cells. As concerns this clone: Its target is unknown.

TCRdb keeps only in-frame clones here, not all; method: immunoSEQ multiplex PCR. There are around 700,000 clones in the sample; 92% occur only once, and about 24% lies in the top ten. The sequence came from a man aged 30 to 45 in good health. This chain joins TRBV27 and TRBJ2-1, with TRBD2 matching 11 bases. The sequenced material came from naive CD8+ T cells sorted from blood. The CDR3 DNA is TGTGCCAGCAGTTTAAATAGCGGGAGGGCCCGTTATTTGCAGTTCTTC. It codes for CASSLNSGRARYLQFF.